The 13 T cell receptor beta chains below all came from one sample that was sequenced in a study of shared clonotypes between healthy human individuals. This table comes from immunoSEQ multiplex PCR, and its TCRdb copy is limited to in-frame clones, with some not included. This sample has about 1,500,000 clones; roughly 97% occur once, and the top ten carry approximately 1.1%. Input material: naive CD4+ T cells sorted from blood. Indicated subset: CD45RA+ positively selected. These receptors were collected from a man in his thirties or forties in good health.

This clone was picked up one time. Other DNA sequences in the same sample also yield this CDR3. The DNA for the CDR3 is TGCGCCAGCAGCCAACTGTCCGGCAATGAGCAGTTCTTC. Translated: CASSQLSGNEQFF. The rearrangement uses TRBV4-3 and TRBJ2-1; D ambiguous. The CDR3 loop spans 13 amino acids. The V end was cut by 2 bases, the J end by 6 bases, with 8 bases between. The germline CDR1 and CDR2 sequences are LGHNA and YSLEER.

The DNA of the CDR3 is TGTGCCAGCATTCTCAGGGCAGGGGGTGACACCGGGGAGCTGTTTTTT. Translation: CASILRAGGDTGELFF. V is TRBV7-9 and J is TRBJ2-2, with 7 bases that match TRBD1. The ends lost 7 bases at V and 3 bases at J; junction bases unmatched: 11. From germline, CDR1 is SEHNR and CDR2 FQNEAQ (reference sequence). CDR3 size: 16 residues. The variable domain in full, with the rest retrieved from reference TRBV7-9 and TRBJ2-2, is DTGVSQNPRHKITKRGQNVTFRCDPISEHNRLYWYRQTLGQGPEFLTYFQNEAQLEKSRLLSDRFSAERPKGSFSTLEIQRTEQGDSAMYLCASILRAGGDTGELFFGEGSRLTVL.

The sample holds one count of this clone. The rearrangement joins TRBV5-4 to TRBJ2-7, with 14 bases fitting TRBD2. In germline, CDR1 is SGHNT, CDR2 YYREEE (reference sequence). The CDR3 is 19 amino acids. V gave up 5 bases and J gave up 6 bases; unmatched junction bases: 19. The DNA of the CDR3 is TGTGCCAGCAGGGCCGGGACTAGCGGGAGTCTGACGATATTGGGCGAGCAGTACTTC. Translated, it gives CASRAGTSGSLTILGEQYF. The full variable domain, its missing parts supplied by reference TRBV5-4 and TRBJ2-7, is ETGVTQSPTHLIKTRGQQVTLRCSSQSGHNTVSWYQQALGQGPQFIFQYYREEENGRGNFPPRFSGLQFPNYSSELNVNALELDDSALYLCASRAGTSGSLTILGEQYFGPGTRLTVT.

Note on this clone: An end of the junction does not agree with germline; a read error may underlie this. The gene calls are TRBV7-2 and TRBJ2-7; possibly TRBD1 or TRBD2 for D (5 bases each). The CDR3 is made up of 15 amino acids. The germline gives CDR1 SGHTA, CDR2 FQGNSA. CDR3 nucleotides: TGTGCCAGCAGCCAGGGACGGGGTCCATCCTACGTGCAGTACTTC. It codes for CASSQGRGPSYVQYF.

This CDR3 reads CASSDPTSGQETQYF. Written as DNA, the CDR3 is TGTGCCAGCAGCGATCCGACTAGCGGACAAGAGACCCAGTACTTC. The rearrangement links TRBV9 to TRBJ2-5, with 9 bases aligning to TRBD2. Germline values: CDR1 SGDLS, CDR2 YYNGEE. CDR3 length: 15 residues. With V trimmed by 3 bases and J by 2 bases, 5 bases remained unmatched.

J is TRBJ1-5 and V is TRBV10-3, with unresolved D. The CDR3 contains 13 residues. With 0 bases removed from V and 3 bases from J, the gap between germline ends came to 3 bases. The germline V gene encodes CDR1 ENHRY and CDR2 SYGVKD. In DNA, the CDR3 is TGTGCCATCAGTGAGTCGACCAATCAGCCCCAGCATTTT. This gives the protein CAISESTNQPQHF.

This chain connects TRBV20-1 to TRBJ2-1; D is uncertain. The V gene lost 7 bases and the J gene lost 12 bases, with 16 bases spanning the gap. The CDR3 is 11 residues long. Per germline, CDR1 DFQATT and CDR2 SNEGSKA (reference sequence). The DNA of the CDR3 is TGCAGTGTGCGGAGACCCACCGCGCAGTTCTTC. This gives the protein CSVRRPTAQFF.

The rearrangement joins TRBV29-1 to TRBJ1-4; D remains ambiguous. The germline gives CDR1 SQVTM, CDR2 ANQGSEA. The V gene lost 0 bases and the J gene lost 7 bases, with 6 bases spanning the gap. The CDR3 length is 12 residues. The chain's CDR3 is CSVEDRSEKLFF. The DNA of the CDR3 is TGCAGCGTTGAAGATCGAAGTGAAAAACTGTTTTTT.

This chain connects TRBV28 to TRBJ1-4; TRBD1 aligns across 9 bases. Germline-derived CDR1 and CDR2 are MDHEN and SYDVKM. The CDR3 consists of 14 residues. With 6 bases clipped from V and 7 bases from J, the junction kept 6 bases outside the gene matches. Written as DNA, the CDR3 is TGTGCCAGCAGAATCGACAGGGGGGTTGAAAAACTGTTTTTT. Amino acids: CASRIDRGVEKLFF.

The CDR3 nucleotides read TGTGCCAGCAGCCGAGGCTACGAGCAGTACTTC. Its translation: CASSRGYEQYF. The chain couples TRBV11-1 to TRBJ2-7; D ambiguous. The CDR3 covers 11 residues. The V end lost 5 bases, the J end lost 3 bases, and 5 bases lay between the germline ends. CDR1 is SGHAT, CDR2 FQDESV, per germline (reference sequence).

This chain connects TRBV10-1 to TRBJ2-5, with 7 bases identical to TRBD1. The CDR3 totals 16 residues. The V segment lost 0 bases and the J segment 3 bases; nucleotides outside the gene matches: 7. Germline lookup yields CDR1 WNHNN and CDR2 SYGVQD (reference sequence). Here the CDR3 DNA reads TGCGCCAGCAGTGAGTCCGGTTTTCAGGGGGAAGAGACCCAGTACTTC. Translating it yields CASSESGFQGEETQYF.

The CDR3 DNA follows: TGTGCCAGCAGCGTGTCAGCGGGAGGGAAGTACCAAGAGACCCAGTACTTC. It yields the protein CASSVSAGGKYQETQYF. The J gene is TRBJ2-5, the V gene TRBV9; 10 bases are a match to TRBD2. The J segment lost 0 bases and the V segment lost 2 bases, leaving 7 bases of the junction unmatched. The CDR3 has 17 amino acids. Germline V lookup: CDR1 SGDLS, CDR2 YYNGEE.

The chain carries TRBV29-1 and TRBJ1-1; TRBD1 matches 8 bases. The CDR3 covers 16 residues. The germline gives CDR1 SQVTM, CDR2 ANQGSEA. J lost 0 bases, V lost 4 bases, and 10 bases had no gene match. The CDR3 region has the DNA TGCAGCGTTGTCCGAGCAGGGGGCGCGATGAACACTGAAGCTTTCTTT. Encoded protein: CSVVRAGGAMNTEAFF.